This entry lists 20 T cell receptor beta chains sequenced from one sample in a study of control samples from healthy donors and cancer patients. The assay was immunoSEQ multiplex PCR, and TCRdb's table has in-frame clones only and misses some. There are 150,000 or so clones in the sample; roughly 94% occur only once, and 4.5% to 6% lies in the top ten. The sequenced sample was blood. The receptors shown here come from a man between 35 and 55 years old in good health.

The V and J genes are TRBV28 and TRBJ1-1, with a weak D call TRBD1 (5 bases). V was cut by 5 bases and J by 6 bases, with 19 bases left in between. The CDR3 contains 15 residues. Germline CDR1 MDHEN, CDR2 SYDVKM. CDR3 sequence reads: CASSALGSGRAEAFF. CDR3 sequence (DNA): TGTGCCAGCAGTGCTTTAGGGTCCGGCAGGGCTGAAGCTTTCTTT. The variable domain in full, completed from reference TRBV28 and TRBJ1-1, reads DVKVTQSSRYLVKRTGEKVFLECVQDMDHENMFWYRQDPGLGLRLIYFSYDVKMKEKGDIPEGYSVSREKKERFSLILESASTNQTSMYLCASSALGSGRAEAFFGQGTRLTVV.

CDR3 DNA: TGTGCCAGCAGCCAAAGCCCGGAGACCCAGTACTTC. This gives the protein CASSQSPETQYF. The chain has TRBV6-5 and TRBJ2-5, with unresolved D. Germline loops: CDR1 MNHEY, CDR2 SVGAGI. The CDR3 has 12 residues. The ends were cut back, 6 bases at V and 5 bases at J, with 10 bases in the middle.

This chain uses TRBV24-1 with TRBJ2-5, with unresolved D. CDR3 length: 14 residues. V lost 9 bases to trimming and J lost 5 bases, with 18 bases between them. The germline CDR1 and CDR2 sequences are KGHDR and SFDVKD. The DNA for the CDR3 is TGTGCCACCCCATTGAGGCGGCCACGGGAGACCCAGTACTTC. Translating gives CATPLRRPRETQYF.

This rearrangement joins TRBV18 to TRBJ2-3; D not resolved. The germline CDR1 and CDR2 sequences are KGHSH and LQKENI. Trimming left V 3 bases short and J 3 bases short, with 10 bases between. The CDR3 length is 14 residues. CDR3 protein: CASSPVDPTDTQYF. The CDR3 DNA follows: TGTGCCAGCTCACCGGTGGACCCGACAGATACGCAGTATTTT.

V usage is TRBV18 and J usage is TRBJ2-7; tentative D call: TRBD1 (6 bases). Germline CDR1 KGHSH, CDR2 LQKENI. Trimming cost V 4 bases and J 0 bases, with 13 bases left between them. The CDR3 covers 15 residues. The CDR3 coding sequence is TGTGCCAGCTCACGCGAGGACAGAGCCTCCTACGAGCAGTACTTC. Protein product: CASSREDRASYEQYF.

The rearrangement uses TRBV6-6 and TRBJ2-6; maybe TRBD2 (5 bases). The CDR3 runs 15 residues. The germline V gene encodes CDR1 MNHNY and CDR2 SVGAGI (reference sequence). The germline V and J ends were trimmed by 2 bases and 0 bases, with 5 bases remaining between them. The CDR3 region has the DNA TGTGCCAGCAGTTACCGGGGCTCTGGGGCCAACGTCCTGACTTTC. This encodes CASSYRGSGANVLTF.

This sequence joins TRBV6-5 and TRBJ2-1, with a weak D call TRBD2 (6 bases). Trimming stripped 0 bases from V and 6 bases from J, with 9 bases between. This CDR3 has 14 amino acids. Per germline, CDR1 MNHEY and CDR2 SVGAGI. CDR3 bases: TGTGCCAGCAGTTACTCCGCCGGGGGCAATGAGCAGTTCTTC. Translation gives CASSYSAGGNEQFF.

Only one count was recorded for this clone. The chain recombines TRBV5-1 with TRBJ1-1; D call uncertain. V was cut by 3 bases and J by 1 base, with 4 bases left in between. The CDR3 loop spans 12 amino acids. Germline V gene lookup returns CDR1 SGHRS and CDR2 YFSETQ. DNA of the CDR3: TGCGCCAGCAGCTGGGAGAACACTGAAGCTTTCTTT. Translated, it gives CASSWENTEAFF.

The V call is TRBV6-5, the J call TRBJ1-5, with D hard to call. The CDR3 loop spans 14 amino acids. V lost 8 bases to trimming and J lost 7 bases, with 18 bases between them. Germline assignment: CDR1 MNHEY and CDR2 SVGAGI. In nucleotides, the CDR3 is TGTGCCAGCCGAGTGAGGGCTTCGGGACAGCCCCAGCATTTT. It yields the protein CASRVRASGQPQHF.

CDR3 in DNA: TGTGCCAGCAGTTGGGACAGGGGGCAATACGAGCAGTACTTC. Translation gives CASSWDRGQYEQYF. The chain links TRBV7-3 to TRBJ2-7; 12 positions agree with TRBD1. Germline assignment: CDR1 SGHTA and CDR2 FQGTGA. With 6 bases clipped from V and 4 bases from J, the junction kept 4 bases outside the gene matches. The CDR3 extends over 14 amino acids.

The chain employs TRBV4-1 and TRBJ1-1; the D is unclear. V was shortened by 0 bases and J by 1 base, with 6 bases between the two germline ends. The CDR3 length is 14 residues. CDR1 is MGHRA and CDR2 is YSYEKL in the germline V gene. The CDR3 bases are TGCGCCAGCAGCCAAGATCGGAGGAACACTGAAGCTTTCTTT. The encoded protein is CASSQDRRNTEAFF.

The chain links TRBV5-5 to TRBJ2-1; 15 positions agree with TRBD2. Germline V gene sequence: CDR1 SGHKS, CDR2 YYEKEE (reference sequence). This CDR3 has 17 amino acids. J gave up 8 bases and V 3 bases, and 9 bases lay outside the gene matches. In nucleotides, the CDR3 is TGTGCCAGCAGCTCGGGACTAGCGGGGGGCGTAGTGGATGAGCAGTTCTTC. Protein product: CASSSGLAGGVVDEQFF.

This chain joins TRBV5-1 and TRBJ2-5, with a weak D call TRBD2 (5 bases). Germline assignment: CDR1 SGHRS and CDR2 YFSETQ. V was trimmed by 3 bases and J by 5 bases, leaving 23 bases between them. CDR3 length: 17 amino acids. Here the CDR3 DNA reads TGCGCCAGCAGCTCCGTCCCCGGACTCAAGCTAGGGGAGACCCAGTACTTC. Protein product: CASSSVPGLKLGETQYF.

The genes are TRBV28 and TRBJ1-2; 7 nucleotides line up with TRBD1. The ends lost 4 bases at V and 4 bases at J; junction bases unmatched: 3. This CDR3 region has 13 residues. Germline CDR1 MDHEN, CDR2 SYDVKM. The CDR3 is CASSSGTAYGYTF. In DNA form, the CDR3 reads TGTGCCAGCAGTTCCGGGACAGCCTATGGCTACACCTTC.

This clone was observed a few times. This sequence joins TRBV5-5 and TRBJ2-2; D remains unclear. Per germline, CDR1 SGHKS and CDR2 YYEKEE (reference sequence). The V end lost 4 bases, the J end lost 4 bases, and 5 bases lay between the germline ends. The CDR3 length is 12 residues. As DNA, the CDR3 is TGTGCCAGCAGCCCGACCACCGGGGAGCTGTTTTTT. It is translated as CASSPTTGELFF.

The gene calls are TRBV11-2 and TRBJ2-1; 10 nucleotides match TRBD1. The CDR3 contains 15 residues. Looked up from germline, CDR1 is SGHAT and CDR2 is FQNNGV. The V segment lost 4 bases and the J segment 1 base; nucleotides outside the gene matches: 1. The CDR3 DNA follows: TGTGCCAGCAGCTGGACAGGGGGATCCTACAATGAGCAGTTCTTC. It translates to CASSWTGGSYNEQFF.

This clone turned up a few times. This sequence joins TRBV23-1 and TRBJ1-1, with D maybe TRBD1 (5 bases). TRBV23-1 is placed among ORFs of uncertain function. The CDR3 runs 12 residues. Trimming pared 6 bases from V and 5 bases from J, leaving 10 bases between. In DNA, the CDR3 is TGCGCCAGCAGACCCCAGGGAACTGAAGCTTTCTTT. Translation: CASRPQGTEAFF.

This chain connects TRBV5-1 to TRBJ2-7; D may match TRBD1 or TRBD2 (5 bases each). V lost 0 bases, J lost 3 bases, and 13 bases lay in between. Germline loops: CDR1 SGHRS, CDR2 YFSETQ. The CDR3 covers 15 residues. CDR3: CASSLVGVEYYEQYF. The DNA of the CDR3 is TGCGCCAGCAGCTTGGTGGGGGTAGAGTACTACGAGCAGTACTTC.

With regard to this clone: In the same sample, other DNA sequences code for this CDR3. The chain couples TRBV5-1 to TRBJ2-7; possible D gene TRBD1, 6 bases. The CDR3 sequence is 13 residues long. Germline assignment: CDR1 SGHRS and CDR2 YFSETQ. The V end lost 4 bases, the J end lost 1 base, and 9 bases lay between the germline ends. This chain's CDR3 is CASSPGQSYEQYF. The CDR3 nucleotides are TGCGCCAGCAGCCCAGGACAGTCCTACGAGCAGTACTTC. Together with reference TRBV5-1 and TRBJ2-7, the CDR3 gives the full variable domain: KAGVTQTPRYLIKTRGQQVTLSCSPISGHRSVSWYQQTPGQGLQFLFEYFSETQRNKGNFPGRFSGRQFSNSRSEMNVSTLELGDSALYLCASSPGQSYEQYFGPGTRLTVT.

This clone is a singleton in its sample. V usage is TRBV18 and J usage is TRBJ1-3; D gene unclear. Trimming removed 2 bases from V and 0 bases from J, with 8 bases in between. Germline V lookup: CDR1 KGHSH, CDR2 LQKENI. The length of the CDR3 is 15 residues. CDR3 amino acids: CASSPGRSSGNTIYF. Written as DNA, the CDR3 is TGTGCCAGCTCACCAGGCAGGAGCTCTGGAAACACCATATATTTT.